Listed below are T cell receptor beta chains from one sample, sequenced in a study of blood T cells in healthy people across ages. TCRdb ran MiXCR on the 5' RACE reads and lists one entry per CDR3 protein. The data show about 970,000 distinct CDR3 sequences, roughly 51% seen once. The sample was blood. The receptors originated from a woman aged 60 to 75 in good health. Each CDR3 is given without its conserved first and last residue. Size is stated for part of the rows, as once, few or many counts, or as a class when the clone is expanded.

abundance: many
j_gene: TRBJ2-5
v_gene: TRBV29-1
CDR3aa: SVETQGSETQY

abundance: -
j_gene: TRBJ1-2
v_gene: TRBV15
CDR3aa: ATSRAGYGYT

abundance: -
j_gene: TRBJ2-7
v_gene: TRBV7-2
CDR3aa: ASSNQIGRGEQY

abundance: -
j_gene: TRBJ1-2
v_gene: TRBV20-1
CDR3aa: SPAFTGSYGYT

abundance: few
j_gene: TRBJ2-1
v_gene: TRBV28
CDR3aa: ASSSRLAKAYNEQF

abundance: -
j_gene: TRBJ1-1
v_gene: TRBV4-1
CDR3aa: ASSRGGRREAF

abundance: -
j_gene: -
v_gene: TRBV5-1
CDR3aa: ASSDYRGPYEQY

abundance: -
j_gene: TRBJ1-1
v_gene: TRBV7-3
CDR3aa: ASSLIAGSTEAF

abundance: -
j_gene: -
v_gene: TRBV6-1
CDR3aa: ASSGAGGYYEQY

abundance: -
j_gene: TRBJ2-1
v_gene: TRBV7-6
CDR3aa: ASSPEVVGEQF

abundance: -
j_gene: TRBJ2-1
v_gene: TRBV12-3/TRBV12-4
CDR3aa: ASSKTGTLPRDEQF

abundance: -
j_gene: TRBJ1-5
v_gene: TRBV9
CDR3aa: ASSEMGNQPQH

abundance: once
j_gene: TRBJ1-4
v_gene: TRBV12-3/TRBV12-4
CDR3aa: ASSLHSGETNEKLF

abundance: -
j_gene: TRBJ1-2
v_gene: TRBV25-1
CDR3aa: ASSEPGQDYGYT

abundance: many
j_gene: TRBJ2-7
v_gene: TRBV7-2
CDR3aa: ASSPGLAGVEQY

abundance: once
j_gene: TRBJ2-2
v_gene: TRBV4-2
CDR3aa: ASSQDPLRLAGDPTGELF

abundance: many
j_gene: TRBJ2-5
v_gene: TRBV5-1
CDR3aa: ASSLNRQETQY

abundance: -
j_gene: TRBJ2-2
v_gene: TRBV24-1
CDR3aa: ATSERTRNAGELF

abundance: few
j_gene: TRBJ2-5
v_gene: TRBV5-1
CDR3aa: ASSLLRGQETQY

abundance: -
j_gene: TRBJ2-3
v_gene: TRBV5-1
CDR3aa: ASSVSGTEDTQY

abundance: -
j_gene: TRBJ2-3
v_gene: TRBV29-1
CDR3aa: SVDVSGTDTQY

abundance: -
j_gene: TRBJ2-1
v_gene: TRBV14
CDR3aa: ASTPRDSGRGSSYNEQF

abundance: -
j_gene: TRBJ2-3
v_gene: TRBV5-1
CDR3aa: ASSPWTSGITDTQY

abundance: few
j_gene: TRBJ2-7
v_gene: TRBV29-1
CDR3aa: SVQGPREQY

abundance: -
j_gene: TRBJ2-5
v_gene: TRBV12-3/TRBV12-4
CDR3aa: ASSRQLAGGETQY

abundance: once
j_gene: TRBJ2-7
v_gene: TRBV10-2
CDR3aa: ASSELGSSEQY

abundance: -
j_gene: TRBJ2-7
v_gene: TRBV5-6
CDR3aa: ASSPQGMRSYEQY

abundance: few
j_gene: TRBJ1-2
v_gene: TRBV7-9
CDR3aa: ASSFDRTGYT

abundance: many
j_gene: TRBJ2-7
v_gene: TRBV29-1
CDR3aa: SVGLWGGQFYEQY